One and the same sample provided the 12 T cell receptor beta chains below, sequenced in a study of blood T cell repertoires in COVID-19. Repertoires were generated with immunoSEQ multiplex PCR, while TCRdb's copy carries only in-frame clones and drops some. Here the sample spans around 75,000 clones, approximately 80% being singletons. The material sequenced was peripheral blood. These receptors were collected from a middle-aged man with COVID-19, enrolled during active disease.

The chain links TRBV9 to TRBJ2-7, with TRBD1 matching over 10 bases. J was trimmed by 1 base and V by 7 bases; bases with no gene match: 2. The CDR3 consists of 13 residues. CDR1 and CDR2 from the germline V gene are SGDLS and YYNGEE. In DNA form, the CDR3 reads TGTGCCAGCGGGACAGGGGAGTCCTACGAGCAGTACTTC. Encoded protein: CASGTGESYEQYF.

The chain recombines TRBV4-2 with TRBJ2-2; TRBD2 matches at 7 bases. With 3 bases clipped from V and 9 bases from J, the junction kept 1 base outside the gene matches. The CDR3 covers 12 residues. Germline lookup yields CDR1 LGHNA and CDR2 YNFKEQ. Here the CDR3 reads CASSQGGRELFF. For the CDR3, the DNA is TGTGCCAGCAGCCAGGGGGGGAGGGAGCTGTTTTTT.

This chain connects TRBV24-1 to TRBJ2-5, with TRBD2 matching over 12 bases. The J segment lost 5 bases and the V segment lost 9 bases, leaving 3 bases of the junction unmatched. Germline CDR1 is KGHDR and CDR2 is SFDVKD. The CDR3 consists of 13 residues. The CDR3 sequence is CATALAGGETQYF. The CDR3 bases are TGTGCCACCGCGCTAGCGGGAGGGGAGACCCAGTACTTC.

This clone was counted only a few times. The rearrangement uses TRBV27 and TRBJ1-6; the D is unclear. V shed 2 bases and J shed 9 bases, with 8 bases lying between them. The CDR3 sequence is 13 residues long. CDR1 and CDR2 from the germline V gene are MNHEY and SMNVEV (reference sequence). The CDR3 spells CASSLMVSSPLHF. Here the CDR3 DNA reads TGTGCCAGCAGTTTAATGGTCAGTTCACCCCTCCACTTT.

This clone was counted once. In nucleotides, the CDR3 is TGTGCCAGCAGCGTAGACGGCGGGAGCTACGAGCAGTACTTC. Amino acids: CASSVDGGSYEQYF. The V gene is TRBV9, the J gene TRBJ2-7; 7 bases are a match to TRBD2. Germline V lookup: CDR1 SGDLS, CDR2 YYNGEE. The length of the CDR3 is 14 residues. Trimming at V came to 0 bases and at J to 3 bases, leaving 3 bases not matched to a gene. Full variable domain (outside the CDR3, taken from reference TRBV9 and TRBJ2-7): DSGVTQTPKHLITATGQRVTLRCSPRSGDLSVYWYQQSLDQGLQFLIQYYNGEERAKGNILERFSAQQFPDLHSELNLSSLELGDSALYFCASSVDGGSYEQYFGPGTRLTVT.

The rearrangement joins TRBV5-5 to TRBJ1-1; 7 bases are shared with TRBD1. The CDR3 spans 15 residues. The germline V gene encodes CDR1 SGHKS and CDR2 YYEKEE (reference sequence). J gave up 0 bases and V 4 bases, and 6 bases lay outside the gene matches. The CDR3 region has the DNA TGTGCCAGCAGCCCTTCACAGGGGATGAACACTGAAGCTTTCTTT. This sequence encodes CASSPSQGMNTEAFF.

The V and J genes are TRBV5-1 and TRBJ2-3, with 8 bases fitting TRBD1. This CDR3 region has 15 residues. The germline CDR1 and CDR2 sequences are SGHRS and YFSETQ. The ends lost 3 bases at V and 5 bases at J; junction bases unmatched: 8. Here the CDR3 DNA reads TGCGCCAGCAGCTCAGGGGGCTTCGGAATAGATACGCAGTATTTT. This codes for CASSSGGFGIDTQYF. Complete variable domain (other parts from reference TRBV5-1 and TRBJ2-3): KAGVTQTPRYLIKTRGQQVTLSCSPISGHRSVSWYQQTPGQGLQFLFEYFSETQRNKGNFPGRFSGRQFSNSRSEMNVSTLELGDSALYLCASSSGGFGIDTQYFGPGTRLTVL.

The chain joins TRBV30 to TRBJ1-1; no reliable D call. With 3 bases removed from V and 8 bases from J, the gap between germline ends came to 13 bases. The CDR3 consists of 12 residues. Per the germline V gene, CDR1 is GTSNPN and CDR2 is SVGIG (reference sequence). The CDR3 nucleotides are TGTGCCTGGAGCCACTTGTTGAGAGAAGCTTTCTTT. Residues: CAWSHLLREAFF.

The chain recombines TRBV6-1 with TRBJ1-1; 7 nucleotides line up with TRBD1. CDR1 is MNHNS, CDR2 SASEGT, per germline. The CDR3 has 15 amino acids. J lost 0 bases, V lost 1 base, and 2 bases had no gene match. Here the CDR3 reads CASSEDRGMNTEAFF. For the CDR3, the DNA is TGTGCCAGCAGTGAAGACAGGGGCATGAACACTGAAGCTTTCTTT.

The rearrangement links TRBV28 to TRBJ1-5; possible D gene TRBD1, 5 bases. V gave up 7 bases and J gave up 2 bases, with 12 bases separating them. This CDR3 is 14 amino acids long. The germline gives CDR1 MDHEN, CDR2 SYDVKM. The CDR3 loop is CASTIQGGNQPQHF. The CDR3 DNA follows: TGTGCCAGCACCATCCAGGGTGGCAATCAGCCCCAGCATTTT.

The chain joins TRBV28 to TRBJ2-5; 7 nucleotides line up with TRBD2. This CDR3 spans 13 amino acids. Losses at the gene ends were 4 bases for V and 5 bases for J; bases not matched to a gene: 4. The germline V gene has CDR1 MDHEN and CDR2 SYDVKM. CDR3 coding DNA: TGTGCCAGCAGTTCGGGGGGTTTGGAGACCCAGTACTTC. It is translated as CASSSGGLETQYF.

V usage is TRBV7-2 and J usage is TRBJ2-7; 8 bases agree with TRBD1. Trimming removed 2 bases from V and 1 base from J; junction bases left unmatched: 4. The CDR3 is 15 residues long. CDR1 is SGHTA, CDR2 FQGNSA, per germline. In nucleotides, the CDR3 is TGTGCCAGCAGCTTATCCCGGGACAGGTCCTACGAGCAGTACTTC. Translating it yields CASSLSRDRSYEQYF.